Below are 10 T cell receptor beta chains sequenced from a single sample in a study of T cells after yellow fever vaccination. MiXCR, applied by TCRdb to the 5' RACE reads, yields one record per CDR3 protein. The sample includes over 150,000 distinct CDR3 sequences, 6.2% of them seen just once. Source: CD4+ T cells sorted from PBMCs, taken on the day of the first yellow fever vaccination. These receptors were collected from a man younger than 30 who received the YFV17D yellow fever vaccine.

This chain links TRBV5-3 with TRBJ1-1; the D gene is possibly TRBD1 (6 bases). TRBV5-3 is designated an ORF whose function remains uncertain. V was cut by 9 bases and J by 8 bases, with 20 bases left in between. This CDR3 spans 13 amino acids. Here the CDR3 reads CAISPRPGEEAFF. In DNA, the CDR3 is TGTGCCATCAGCCCCAGGCCAGGGGAGGAAGCTTTCTTT.

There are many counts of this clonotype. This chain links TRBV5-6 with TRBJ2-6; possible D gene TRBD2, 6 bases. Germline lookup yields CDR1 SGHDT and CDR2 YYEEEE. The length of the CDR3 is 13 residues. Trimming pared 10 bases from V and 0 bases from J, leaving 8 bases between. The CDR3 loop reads CAAGFSGANVLTF. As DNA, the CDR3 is TGTGCCGCGGGGTTCTCTGGGGCCAACGTCCTGACTTTC.

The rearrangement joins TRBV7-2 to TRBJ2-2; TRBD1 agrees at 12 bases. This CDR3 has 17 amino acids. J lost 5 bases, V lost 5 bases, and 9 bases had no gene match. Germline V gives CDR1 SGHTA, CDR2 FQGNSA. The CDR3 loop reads CASSVPGQGAGTGELFF. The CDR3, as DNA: TGTGCCAGCAGCGTGCCGGGACAGGGGGCCGGAACCGGGGAGCTGTTTTTT.

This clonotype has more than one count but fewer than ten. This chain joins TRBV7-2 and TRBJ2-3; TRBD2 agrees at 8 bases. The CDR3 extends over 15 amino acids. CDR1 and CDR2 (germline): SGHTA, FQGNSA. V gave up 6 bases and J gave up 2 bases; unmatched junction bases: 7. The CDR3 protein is CASRSLAESTDTQYF. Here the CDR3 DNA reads TGTGCCAGCAGATCACTAGCGGAATCCACAGATACGCAGTATTTT.

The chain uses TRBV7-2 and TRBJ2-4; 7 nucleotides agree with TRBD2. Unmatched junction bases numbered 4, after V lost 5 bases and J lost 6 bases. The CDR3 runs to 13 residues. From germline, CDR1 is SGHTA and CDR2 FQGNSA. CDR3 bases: TGTGCCAGCAGCCCCTGGGAGGGAAACATTCAGTACTTC. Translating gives CASSPWEGNIQYF.

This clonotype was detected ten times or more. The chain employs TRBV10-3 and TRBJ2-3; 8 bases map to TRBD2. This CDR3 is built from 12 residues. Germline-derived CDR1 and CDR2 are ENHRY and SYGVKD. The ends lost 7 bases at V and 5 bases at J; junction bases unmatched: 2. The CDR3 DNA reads TGTGCCATCACCGGGGGGGGAGATACGCAGTATTTT. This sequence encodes CAITGGGDTQYF.

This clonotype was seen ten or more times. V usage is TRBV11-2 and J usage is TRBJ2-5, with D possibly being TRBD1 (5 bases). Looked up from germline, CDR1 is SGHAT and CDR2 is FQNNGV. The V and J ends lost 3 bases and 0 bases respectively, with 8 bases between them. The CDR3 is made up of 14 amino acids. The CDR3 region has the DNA TGTGCCAGCAGCTTTCTCAGGGACCAAGAGACCCAGTACTTC. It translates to CASSFLRDQETQYF.

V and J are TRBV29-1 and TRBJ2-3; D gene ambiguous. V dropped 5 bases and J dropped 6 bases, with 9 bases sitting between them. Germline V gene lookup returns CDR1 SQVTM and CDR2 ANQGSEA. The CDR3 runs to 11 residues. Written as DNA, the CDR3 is TGCAGCGTTAACAAAAAGGATACGCAGTATTTT. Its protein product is CSVNKKDTQYF.

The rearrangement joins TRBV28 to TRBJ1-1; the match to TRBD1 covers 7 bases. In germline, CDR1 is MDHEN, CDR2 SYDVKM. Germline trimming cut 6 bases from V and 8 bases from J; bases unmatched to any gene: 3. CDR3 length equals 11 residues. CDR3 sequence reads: CASSDRDEAFF. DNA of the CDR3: TGTGCCAGCAGCGACAGGGACGAAGCTTTCTTT.

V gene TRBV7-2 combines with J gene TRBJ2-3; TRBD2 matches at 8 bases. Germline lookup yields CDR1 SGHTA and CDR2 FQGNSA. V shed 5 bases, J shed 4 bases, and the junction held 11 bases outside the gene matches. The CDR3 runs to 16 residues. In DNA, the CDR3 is TGTGCCAGCAGCCCATGGCGGGGGGCCTCGCCAGATACGCAGTATTTT. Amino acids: CASSPWRGASPDTQYF.